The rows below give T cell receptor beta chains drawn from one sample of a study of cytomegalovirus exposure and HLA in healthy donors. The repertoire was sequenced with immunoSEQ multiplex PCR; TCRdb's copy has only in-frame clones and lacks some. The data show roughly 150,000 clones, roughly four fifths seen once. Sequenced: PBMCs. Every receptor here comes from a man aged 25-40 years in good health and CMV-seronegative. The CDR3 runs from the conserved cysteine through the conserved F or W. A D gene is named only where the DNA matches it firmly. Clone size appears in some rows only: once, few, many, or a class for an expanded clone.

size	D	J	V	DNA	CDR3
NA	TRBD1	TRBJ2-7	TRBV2	TGTGCCAGCAGTGATCAGGGGGCTCACTACGAGCAGTACTTC	CASSDQGAHYEQYF
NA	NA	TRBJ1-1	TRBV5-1	TGCGCCAGCAGCTCCGCTCAGACAGGTCCCCTAGGGAACACTGAAGCTTTCTTT	CASSSAQTGPLGNTEAFF
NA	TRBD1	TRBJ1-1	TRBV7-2	TGTGCCAGCAGCGGTGGACAGGGGCTAACGGCTGAAGCTTTCTTT	CASSGGQGLTAEAFF
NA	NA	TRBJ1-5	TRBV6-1	TGTGCCAGCACGCGACAGACCAATCAGCCCCAGCATTTT	CASTRQTNQPQHF
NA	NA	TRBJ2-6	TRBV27	TGTGCCAGCAGTTTATCGGTGGCCTCTGGGGCCAACGTCCTGACTTTC	CASSLSVASGANVLTF
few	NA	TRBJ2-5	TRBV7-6	TGTGCCAGCAGCGATCAGGGTGGCGAGACCCAGTACTTC	CASSDQGGETQYF
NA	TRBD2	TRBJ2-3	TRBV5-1	TGCGCCACCCGTGGACTAGCGGGGTGGGGAGATACGCAGTATTTT	CATRGLAGWGDTQYF
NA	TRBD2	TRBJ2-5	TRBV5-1	TGCGCCAGCAGCCAAGGGACTAGCGGGAGAGAGACCCAGTACTTC	CASSQGTSGRETQYF
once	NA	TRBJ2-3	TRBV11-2	TGTGCCAGCAGCTTTATACGGTCCCAAGATACGCAGTATTTT	CASSFIRSQDTQYF
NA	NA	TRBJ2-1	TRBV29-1	TGCAGCGTTGGTCAGGGAATGGTCAATGAGCAGTTCTTC	CSVGQGMVNEQFF
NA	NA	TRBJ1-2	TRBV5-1	TGCGCCAGCAGCTTGGGGGAGCCGCTTAACTATGGCTACACCTTC	CASSLGEPLNYGYTF
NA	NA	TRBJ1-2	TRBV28	TGTGCCAGCAGTTCTCCCGCCCCAGGACAGTATGGCTACACCTTC	CASSSPAPGQYGYTF
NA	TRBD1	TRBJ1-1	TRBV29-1	TGCAGCGTTGATCCAGGGGGCCCAAAAACTGAAGCTTTCTTT	CSVDPGGPKTEAFF
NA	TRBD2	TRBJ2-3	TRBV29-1	TGCAGCGTCCATATAGCGGGAGGTGGCACAGATACGCAGTATTTT	CSVHIAGGGTDTQYF